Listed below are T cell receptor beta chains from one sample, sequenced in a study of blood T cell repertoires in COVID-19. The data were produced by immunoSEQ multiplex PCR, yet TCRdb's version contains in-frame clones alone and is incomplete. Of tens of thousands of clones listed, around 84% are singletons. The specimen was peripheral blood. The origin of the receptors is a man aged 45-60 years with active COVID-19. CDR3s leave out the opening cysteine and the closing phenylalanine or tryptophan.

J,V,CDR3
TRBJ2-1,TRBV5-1,ASSLVPSGVNNEQF
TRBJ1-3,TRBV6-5,ASLRQVYSGNTIY
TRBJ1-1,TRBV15,ATSRSRSIHGMNTEAF
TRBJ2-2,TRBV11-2,ASSPGPGELF
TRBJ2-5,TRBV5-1,ASSRQGLAGKPNQETQY
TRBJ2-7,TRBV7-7,ASSAGTGPLGEQY
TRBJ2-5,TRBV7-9,ASTRTSGDQETQY
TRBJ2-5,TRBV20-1,SARLETQY
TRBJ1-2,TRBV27,ASSPGFEGRGGLMDYGYT
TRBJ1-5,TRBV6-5,ASRRDREGGQPQH
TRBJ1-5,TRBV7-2,ASSLVQGVNQPQH
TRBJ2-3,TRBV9,ASSVAPLAGGEDTQY
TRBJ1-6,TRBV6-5,ASLTPGQQTSPLH
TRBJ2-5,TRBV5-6,ASSLVGGMGQETQY
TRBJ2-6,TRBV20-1,SASPGVAGANVLT
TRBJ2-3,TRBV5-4,ASSQRQGTDTQY
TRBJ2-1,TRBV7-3,ASSLMGPPRNNEQF
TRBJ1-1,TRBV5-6,ASSLVTRGTEAF
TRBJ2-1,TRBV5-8,ASTSYRGANEQF
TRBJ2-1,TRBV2,ASSGGLHSTEQF
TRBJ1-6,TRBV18,ASSPQSQGNSPLH
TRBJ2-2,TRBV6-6,ASSYYRTANTGELF
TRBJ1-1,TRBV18,ASSPDRVNTEAF